There are a few counts of the clone carrying this TCR beta chain. Antigen specificity is unknown. The patients all showed relapse after autologous stem cell transplantation, while their brentuximab vedotin exposure varied. Clones were read by immunoSEQ multiplex PCR, and TCRdb kept only the in-frame ones, dropping some. The profile shows some 100,000 clones, approximately 90% of them singletons. The germline V gene encodes CDR1 SGDLS and CDR2 YYNGEE. This CDR3 is 15 amino acids long. The V gene lost 0 bases and the J gene lost 1 base, with 8 bases spanning the gap. The source of the sample is a study of PD-1 blockade in classical Hodgkin lymphoma. General study points: Repertoire differences have undefined causes, possibly disease activity or prior therapy. Excluded were patients who started nivolumab under 1 year after ASCT, a group that had lower diversity.

This clonotype was obtained from a human donor with classical Hodgkin lymphoma. Sample: peripheral blood mononuclear cells (PBMCs), taken before the second cycle of nivolumab. The V and J genes are TRBV9 and TRBJ2-1; D may be TRBD2 (6 bases). The CDR3 region has the DNA TGTGCCAGCAGCGTAGCCGGACTATCCTACAATGAGCAGTTCTTC. Amino acid sequence: CASSVAGLSYNEQFF.